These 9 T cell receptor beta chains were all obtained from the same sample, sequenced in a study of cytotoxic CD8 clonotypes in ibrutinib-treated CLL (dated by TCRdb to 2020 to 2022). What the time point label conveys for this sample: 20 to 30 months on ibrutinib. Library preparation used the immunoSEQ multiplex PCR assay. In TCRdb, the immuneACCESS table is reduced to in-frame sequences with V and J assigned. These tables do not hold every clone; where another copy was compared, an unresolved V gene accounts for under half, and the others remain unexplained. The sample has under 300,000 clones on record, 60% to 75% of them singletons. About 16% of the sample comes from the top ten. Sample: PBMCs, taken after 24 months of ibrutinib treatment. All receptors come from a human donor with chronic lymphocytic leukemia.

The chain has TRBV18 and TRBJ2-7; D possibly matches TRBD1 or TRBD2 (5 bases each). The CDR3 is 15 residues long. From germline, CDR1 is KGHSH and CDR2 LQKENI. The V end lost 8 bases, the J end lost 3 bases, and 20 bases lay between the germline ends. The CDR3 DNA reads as TGTGCCAGCACAACTGGGGGTTCAGGGAGCTACGAGCAGTACTTC. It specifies CASTTGGSGSYEQYF.

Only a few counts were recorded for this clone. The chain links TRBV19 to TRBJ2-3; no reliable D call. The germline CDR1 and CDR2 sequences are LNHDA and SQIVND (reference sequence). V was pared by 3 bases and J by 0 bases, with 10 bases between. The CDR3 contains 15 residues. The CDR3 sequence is CASSIQAASTDTQYF. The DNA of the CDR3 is TGTGCCAGTAGTATCCAGGCAGCCAGCACAGATACGCAGTATTTT. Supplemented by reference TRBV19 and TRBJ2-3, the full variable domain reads DGGITQSPKYLFRKEGQNVTLSCEQNLNHDAMYWYRQDPGQGLRLIYYSQIVNDFQKGDIAEGYSVSREKKESFPLTVTSAQKNPTAFYLCASSIQAASTDTQYFGPGTRLTVL.

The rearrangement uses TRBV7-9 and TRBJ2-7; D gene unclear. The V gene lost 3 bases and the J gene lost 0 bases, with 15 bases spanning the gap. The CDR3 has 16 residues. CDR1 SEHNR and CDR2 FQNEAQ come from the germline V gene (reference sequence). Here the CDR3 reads CASSFSLRLSSYEQYF. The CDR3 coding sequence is TGTGCCAGCAGCTTTAGCTTGCGTCTGAGCTCCTACGAGCAGTACTTC.

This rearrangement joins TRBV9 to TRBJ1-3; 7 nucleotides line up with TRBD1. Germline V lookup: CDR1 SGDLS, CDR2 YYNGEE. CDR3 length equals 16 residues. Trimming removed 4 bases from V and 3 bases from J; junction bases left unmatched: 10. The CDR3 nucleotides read TGTGCCAGCAGCCCATTCATGACAGGGAATGGAAACACCATATATTTT. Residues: CASSPFMTGNGNTIYF. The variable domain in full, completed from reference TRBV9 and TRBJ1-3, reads DSGVTQTPKHLITATGQRVTLRCSPRSGDLSVYWYQQSLDQGLQFLIQYYNGEERAKGNILERFSAQQFPDLHSELNLSSLELGDSALYFCASSPFMTGNGNTIYFGEGSWLTVV.

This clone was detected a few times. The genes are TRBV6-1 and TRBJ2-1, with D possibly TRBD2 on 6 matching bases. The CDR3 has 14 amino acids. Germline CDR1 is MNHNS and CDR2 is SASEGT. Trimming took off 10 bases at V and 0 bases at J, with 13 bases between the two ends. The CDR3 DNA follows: TGTGCCACGGGGACTTCTAACTCCTACAATGAGCAGTTCTTC. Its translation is CATGTSNSYNEQFF.

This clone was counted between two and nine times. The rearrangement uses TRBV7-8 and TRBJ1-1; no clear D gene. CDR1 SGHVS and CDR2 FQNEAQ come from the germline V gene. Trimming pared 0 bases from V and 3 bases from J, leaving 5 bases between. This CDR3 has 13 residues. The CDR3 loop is CASSLAVDTEAFF. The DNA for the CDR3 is TGTGCCAGCAGCTTAGCAGTGGACACTGAAGCTTTCTTT.

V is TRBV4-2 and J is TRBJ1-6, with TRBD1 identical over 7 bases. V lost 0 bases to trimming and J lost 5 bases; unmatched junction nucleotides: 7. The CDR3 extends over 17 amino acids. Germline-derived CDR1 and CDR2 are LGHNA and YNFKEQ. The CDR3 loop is CASSQEVGGRDNSPLHF. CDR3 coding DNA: TGTGCCAGCAGCCAAGAGGTAGGGGGCAGGGATAATTCACCCCTCCACTTT.

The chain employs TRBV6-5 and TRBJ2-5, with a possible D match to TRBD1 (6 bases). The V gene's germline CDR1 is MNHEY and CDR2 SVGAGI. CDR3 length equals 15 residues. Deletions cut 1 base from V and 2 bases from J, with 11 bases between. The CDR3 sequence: CASSYFPGTQETQYF. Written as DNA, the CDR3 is TGTGCCAGCAGTTACTTCCCAGGGACACAAGAGACCCAGTACTTC.

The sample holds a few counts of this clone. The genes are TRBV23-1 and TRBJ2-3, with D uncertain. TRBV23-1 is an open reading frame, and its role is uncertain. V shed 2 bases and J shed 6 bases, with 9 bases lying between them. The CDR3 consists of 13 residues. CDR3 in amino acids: CASSQKADDTQYF. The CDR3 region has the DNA TGCGCCAGCAGTCAAAAAGCAGACGATACGCAGTATTTT.